This TCR beta chain was captured in a study of CXCR3-negative and CXCR3-positive naive CD8 T cells. Study information: Per library, roughly 1.6 +/- 0.3 million reads; 120 million to 150 million TRB reads overall. Findings and caveats of the study: With CXCR3 expression partially decreased after cryopreservation, most assays relied on fresh PBMCs. Naive subsets did not differ in surface CD5, and the authors estimated TCR strength using properties of the TRB CDR3. More hydrophobic TRB CDR3s were found in CXCR3-positive naive cells than in CXCR3-negative naive cells.

The TRB libraries of cDNA were built by UMI-labeled 5' RACE. TCRdb processed the 5' RACE reads again and assigns one entry to each CDR3 protein, with no DNA. The listing records some 99,000 distinct CDR3 sequences. CDR1 is SGHTA, CDR2 FQGNSA, per germline. This CDR3 is 13 amino acids long. On this clonotype itself: No antigen is known for it.

The chain has TRBV7-2 and TRBJ1-5. The sequencing sample was made of naive CXCR3+ CD8+ T cells from blood. The subset denotes: CD45RO-CCR7+CD27+CD95- naive CD8+ T cells expressing CXCR3 (TNR3+). This TCR was sampled from a human donor in good health. Some clones in this sample may be carry-over from other donors' samples. CDR3 amino acids: CASSLFESQPQHF.